The 32 T cell receptor beta chains below were found in one sample sequenced in a study of shared clonotypes between healthy human individuals. Sequencing used immunoSEQ multiplex PCR; TCRdb keeps in-frame clones, though not all of them. The table includes millions of clones, roughly 95% detected once. The material sequenced was naive CD4+ T cells sorted from blood. The subset denotes: CD45RA+ positively selected. The receptors were sampled from a man between 18 and 35 years old in good health.

The chain is built from TRBV2 and TRBJ1-1, with D uncertain. Looked up from germline, CDR1 is SNHLY and CDR2 is FYNNEI. The CDR3 runs 12 residues. The V gene lost 6 bases and the J gene lost 6 bases, with 11 bases spanning the gap. CDR3 in amino acids: CASRGGFAEAFF. As DNA, the CDR3 is TGTGCCAGCAGGGGCGGGTTTGCTGAAGCTTTCTTT.

The V gene is TRBV2, the J gene TRBJ2-7; 9 nucleotides match TRBD2. This CDR3 has 15 amino acids. The V gene end was trimmed by 6 bases and the J gene end by 2 bases; junction bases not matched to a gene: 8. CDR1 is SNHLY, CDR2 FYNNEI, per germline. This CDR3 is CASSPRTSGPYEQYF. The CDR3 bases are TGTGCCAGCAGCCCAAGAACTAGCGGGCCCTACGAGCAGTACTTC.

This clone has only one observation. The chain employs TRBV5-1 and TRBJ2-1; D remains unclear. V lost 4 bases and J 0 bases, leaving 14 bases between the germline ends. This CDR3 is built from 16 residues. The germline gives CDR1 SGHRS, CDR2 YFSETQ. The CDR3 sequence: CASSPLVSNSYNEQFF. For the CDR3, the DNA is TGCGCCAGCAGCCCCCTAGTGAGCAACTCCTACAATGAGCAGTTCTTC. Full variable domain (rest looked up from reference TRBV5-1 and TRBJ2-1): KAGVTQTPRYLIKTRGQQVTLSCSPISGHRSVSWYQQTPGQGLQFLFEYFSETQRNKGNFPGRFSGRQFSNSRSEMNVSTLELGDSALYLCASSPLVSNSYNEQFFGPGTRLTVL.

V usage is TRBV5-1 and J usage is TRBJ1-1, with 8 nucleotides matching TRBD1. The CDR3 has 14 residues. Trimming took 7 bases from V and 4 from J; bases not matched to a gene: 9. Germline values: CDR1 SGHRS, CDR2 YFSETQ. The CDR3 protein is CASVKQGGSTEAFF. DNA of the CDR3: TGCGCCAGCGTCAAACAGGGGGGGAGCACTGAAGCTTTCTTT.

This clone came up once. V usage is TRBV6-5 and J usage is TRBJ1-2; a weak D match, TRBD1 (6 bases). The CDR3 runs to 15 residues. The ends were cut back, 6 bases at V and 2 bases at J, with 16 bases in the middle. Germline V lookup: CDR1 MNHEY, CDR2 SVGAGI. CDR3 coding DNA: TGTGCCAGCAGCCCCGCTCGTCAGGGGAACTATGGCTACACCTTC. Protein: CASSPARQGNYGYTF.

This clone was detected once. V and J are TRBV5-6 and TRBJ2-3, with D perhaps matching TRBD2 (5 bases). V lost 1 base and J 9 bases, leaving 15 bases between the germline ends. CDR1 and CDR2 from the germline V gene are SGHDT and YYEEEE. This CDR3 is built from 14 residues. The chain's CDR3 is CASSLRGPPGTQYF. CDR3 sequence (DNA): TGTGCCAGCAGCTTGAGAGGTCCCCCGGGGACGCAGTATTTT.

A remark on this clone: The sample carries other DNA sequences with the same CDR3. The genes are TRBV27 and TRBJ1-3; weak D call: TRBD1 (5 bases). The CDR3 runs to 14 residues. The germline V and J ends were trimmed by 2 bases and 4 bases, with 9 bases remaining between them. The germline CDR1 and CDR2 sequences are MNHEY and SMNVEV (reference sequence). CDR3 amino acids: CASSLRGTGNTIYF. The CDR3 nucleotides are TGTGCCAGCAGTTTAAGAGGGACCGGAAACACCATATATTTT.

V gene TRBV25-1 combines with J gene TRBJ2-7, with D possibly being TRBD1 or TRBD2 (5 bases each). This CDR3 contains 15 residues. V lost 2 bases to trimming and J lost 2 bases, with 13 bases between them. Germline assignment: CDR1 MGHDK and CDR2 SYGVNS. In DNA form, the CDR3 reads TGTGCCAGCAGTGAACCGGGACCCAAAACCTACGAGCAGTACTTC. This codes for CASSEPGPKTYEQYF.

This rearrangement joins TRBV5-1 to TRBJ1-6; TRBD1 is a possible D gene (6 bases). With 4 bases removed from V and 2 bases from J, the gap between germline ends came to 10 bases. This CDR3 has 15 residues. Germline CDR1 SGHRS, CDR2 YFSETQ. In nucleotides, the CDR3 is TGCGCCAGCAGCCAACAGGGACCCTATAATTCACCCCTCCACTTT. Translation gives CASSQQGPYNSPLHF. The full variable domain, completed using reference TRBV5-1 and TRBJ1-6, is KAGVTQTPRYLIKTRGQQVTLSCSPISGHRSVSWYQQTPGQGLQFLFEYFSETQRNKGNFPGRFSGRQFSNSRSEMNVSTLELGDSALYLCASSQQGPYNSPLHFGNGTRLTVT.

The chain carries TRBV7-9 and TRBJ2-2; tentatively, D is TRBD2 (5 bases). Trimming cost V 2 bases and J 7 bases, with 8 bases left between them. The CDR3 has 13 residues. Germline assignment: CDR1 SEHNR and CDR2 FQNEAQ (reference sequence). For the CDR3, the DNA is TGTGCCAGCAGCTTAACTACTAGCGGGGAGCTGTTTTTT. Translating it yields CASSLTTSGELFF.

This clone has only a few counts. The rearrangement joins TRBV30 to TRBJ1-3, with a tentative D call TRBD1 (6 bases). This CDR3 region has 20 residues. Trimming took off 0 bases at V and 1 base at J, with 25 bases between the two ends. Germline values: CDR1 GTSNPN, CDR2 SVGIG (reference sequence). CDR3 amino acids: CAWSVSRTLGTRLSGNTIYF. The CDR3 DNA follows: TGTGCCTGGAGTGTATCGCGTACGCTCGGGACAAGGCTTTCTGGAAACACCATATATTTT.

This sequence joins TRBV6-1 and TRBJ1-2; the D is unclear. Germline lookup yields CDR1 MNHNS and CDR2 SASEGT. Trimming took 0 bases from V and 4 from J, leaving 9 bases between them. The CDR3 length is 14 residues. The DNA of the CDR3 is TGTGCCAGCAGTGAAGCGAGGAGTACCTATGGCTACACCTTC. This codes for CASSEARSTYGYTF.

This clone was seen more than once but under ten times. This chain links TRBV2 with TRBJ1-2; the D is unclear. Trimming left V 5 bases short and J 5 bases short, with 12 bases between. The CDR3 runs 13 residues. CDR1 and CDR2 (germline): SNHLY, FYNNEI. DNA of the CDR3: TGTGCCAGCAGTCCAATGGAGGGATATGGCTACACCTTC. Translating it yields CASSPMEGYGYTF.

The chain couples TRBV6-5 to TRBJ1-2, with D possibly being TRBD1 (5 bases). Trimming left V 7 bases short and J 3 bases short, with 12 bases between. The CDR3 runs 13 residues. Germline CDR1 is MNHEY and CDR2 is SVGAGI. CDR3 in amino acids: CASNPPGHYGYTF. CDR3 nucleotides: TGTGCCAGCAATCCGCCAGGGCACTATGGCTACACCTTC.

The chain carries TRBV5-4 and TRBJ2-5, with D perhaps matching TRBD2 (6 bases). Germline loops: CDR1 SGHNT, CDR2 YYREEE (reference sequence). The CDR3 totals 15 residues. With 2 bases removed from V and 6 bases from J, the gap between germline ends came to 17 bases. CDR3 DNA sequence: TGTGCCAGCAGCTTAAGTGGGCGGGACTGGCAGACCCAGTACTTC. It codes for CASSLSGRDWQTQYF.

The chain uses TRBV5-4 and TRBJ1-1; 10 bases agree with TRBD1. V lost 4 bases to trimming and J lost 5 bases; unmatched junction nucleotides: 8. This CDR3 region has 15 residues. Germline V CDR1 and CDR2: SGHNT, YYREEE (reference sequence). This CDR3 is CASSPDRGRATEAFF. The CDR3 DNA is TGTGCCAGCAGCCCGGACAGGGGGAGAGCGACTGAAGCTTTCTTT.

The V gene is TRBV5-1, the J gene TRBJ2-5; D is unclear. The germline V gene encodes CDR1 SGHRS and CDR2 YFSETQ. Trimming left V 4 bases short and J 0 bases short, with 16 bases between. This CDR3 comprises 16 residues. The CDR3 is CASSHSGGLYQETQYF. The CDR3, as DNA: TGCGCCAGCAGCCACTCTGGTGGGCTGTACCAAGAGACCCAGTACTTC.

This chain links TRBV7-6 with TRBJ2-7; the D is unclear. Germline-derived CDR1 and CDR2 are SGHVS and FNYEAQ. V gave up 2 bases and J gave up 6 bases, with 8 bases separating them. The CDR3 covers 12 residues. CDR3 DNA sequence: TGTGCCAGCAGCTTAAACGCCGTCGAGCAGTACTTC. The encoded protein is CASSLNAVEQYF.

The chain has TRBV4-1 and TRBJ1-6; D call uncertain. The V gene's germline CDR1 is MGHRA and CDR2 YSYEKL. CDR3 length: 16 amino acids. The V end was cut by 1 base, the J end by 2 bases, with 9 bases between. CDR3 in amino acids: CASSQVYGPYNSPLHF. As DNA, the CDR3 is TGCGCCAGCAGCCAAGTATATGGGCCCTATAATTCACCCCTCCACTTT.

A single count supports this clone. The chain employs TRBV2 and TRBJ2-3, with 9 bases lining up with TRBD2. The V gene's germline CDR1 is SNHLY and CDR2 FYNNEI. V trimming: 7 bases; J trimming: 2 bases; junction bases outside the gene matches: 13. The CDR3 spans 17 residues. The CDR3, as DNA: TGTGCCAGCATCTCGAACGGCGGGGGGGCGTCCACAGATACGCAGTATTTT. Protein: CASISNGGGASTDTQYF.

The V gene is TRBV30, the J gene TRBJ2-7; D gene uncertain. V was cut by 4 bases and J by 2 bases, with 9 bases left in between. The CDR3 extends over 12 amino acids. Germline assignment: CDR1 GTSNPN and CDR2 SVGIG (reference sequence). Written as DNA, the CDR3 is TGTGCCTGGAAATCTCTCCCCTACGAGCAGTACTTC. Its translation: CAWKSLPYEQYF.

V and J are TRBV5-1 and TRBJ2-1; 7 bases map to TRBD1. CDR3 length equals 14 residues. Germline CDR1 is SGHRS and CDR2 is YFSETQ. The ends lost 4 bases at V and 8 bases at J; junction bases unmatched: 9. The CDR3 DNA follows: TGCGCCAGCAGCACCACGACAGGGTCCTATGAGCAGTTCTTC. This encodes CASSTTTGSYEQFF.

The chain joins TRBV5-6 to TRBJ1-1, with a possible D match to TRBD1 (5 bases). The CDR3 contains 15 residues. V lost 4 bases and J lost 4, with 17 bases in between. The germline CDR1 and CDR2 sequences are SGHDT and YYEEEE. CDR3 sequence (DNA): TGTGCCAGCAGCAGGGATCCGGGAACAGGCACTGAAGCTTTCTTT. Protein sequence: CASSRDPGTGTEAFF.

The chain uses TRBV27 and TRBJ1-6; no clear D gene. The germline V and J ends were trimmed by 2 bases and 3 bases, with 8 bases remaining between them. The CDR3 is 15 residues long. Looked up from germline, CDR1 is MNHEY and CDR2 is SMNVEV (reference sequence). DNA of the CDR3: TGTGCCAGCAGTTTAAGCCCGTTCTATAATTCACCCCTCCACTTT. Its protein is CASSLSPFYNSPLHF.

This chain connects TRBV30 to TRBJ1-3, with D perhaps matching TRBD1 (6 bases). Trimming took 5 bases from V and 1 from J, leaving 9 bases between them. Germline assignment: CDR1 GTSNPN and CDR2 SVGIG (reference sequence). The CDR3 runs to 13 residues. CDR3 residues: CAWGQLSGNTIYF. As DNA, the CDR3 is TGTGCCTGGGGACAGTTATCTGGAAACACCATATATTTT.

The J gene is TRBJ1-3, the V gene TRBV5-1; no clear D. The CDR3 consists of 16 residues. The V and J ends lost 0 bases and 0 bases respectively, with 10 bases between them. Germline V gives CDR1 SGHRS, CDR2 YFSETQ. CDR3 amino acids: CASSLGPAASGNTIYF. The CDR3 region has the DNA TGCGCCAGCAGCTTGGGCCCAGCAGCCTCTGGAAACACCATATATTTT.

The V and J genes are TRBV5-1 and TRBJ2-7; 9 nucleotides align to TRBD1. CDR3 length equals 14 residues. After removal of 2 bases from V and 4 bases from J, the junction contained 4 bases not matched to a gene. Per the germline V gene, CDR1 is SGHRS and CDR2 is YFSETQ. CDR3: CASSLRDRVYEQYF. The CDR3, as DNA: TGCGCCAGCAGCTTACGGGACAGGGTGTACGAGCAGTACTTC.

Notes on this clone: Germline and junction disagree at one end, which may indicate a read error. This chain joins TRBV10-3 and TRBJ2-1; D may be TRBD1 or TRBD2 (5 bases each). Germline V gene lookup returns CDR1 ENHRY and CDR2 SYGVKD. The CDR3 totals 15 residues. CDR3 loop: CAIKGIGTSNNEQFF. CDR3 bases: TGTGCCATCAAGGGCATCGGGACCTCCAACAATGAGCAGTTCTTC.

This chain joins TRBV6-6 and TRBJ2-2, with a tentative D call TRBD1 (6 bases). The CDR3 extends over 15 amino acids. V was shortened by 5 bases and J by 2 bases, with 12 bases between the two germline ends. Germline V CDR1 and CDR2: MNHNY, SVGAGI (reference sequence). The CDR3 here is CASSPGQLNTGELFF. CDR3 bases: TGTGCCAGCAGTCCCGGACAGTTAAACACCGGGGAGCTGTTTTTT.

The CDR3, as DNA: TGCGCCAGCAGCGACCAAGGACAGGGCAGAAATCAGCCCCAGCATTTT. Residues: CASSDQGQGRNQPQHF. The rearrangement joins TRBV4-1 to TRBJ1-5; 8 bases line up with TRBD1. Germline CDR1 is MGHRA and CDR2 is YSYEKL. This CDR3 is built from 16 residues. The V segment lost 5 bases and the J segment 4 bases; nucleotides outside the gene matches: 10.

The J gene is TRBJ2-5, the V gene TRBV6-1, with TRBD1 matching 8 bases. The germline CDR1 and CDR2 sequences are MNHNS and SASEGT. CDR3 length: 17 amino acids. Trimming removed 0 bases from V and 1 base from J; junction bases left unmatched: 7. In nucleotides, the CDR3 is TGTGCCAGCAGTGAAGCGCTTCAGGGGGCAAGCCAAGAGACCCAGTACTTC. Translated, it gives CASSEALQGASQETQYF.

The rearrangement links TRBV7-2 to TRBJ1-1, with 7 bases aligning to TRBD1. The CDR3 contains 16 residues. V trimming: 3 bases; J trimming: 4 bases; junction bases outside the gene matches: 11. Germline CDR1 SGHTA, CDR2 FQGNSA. CDR3 sequence (DNA): TGTGCCAGCAGCTTGGCAGCGCAGGGGGTCTTCACTGAAGCTTTCTTT. Protein sequence: CASSLAAQGVFTEAFF.